This entry is about one TCR beta chain. This clonotype was seen a few times. There is no known antigen for this receptor. No much larger clone exists at a distance of one base, and base qualities are not known. From the cysteine up to the phenylalanine, the CDR3 has a length of 17 residues. Kept here is only the CDR3 DNA, which spans 51 bases and is read in frame from base 1. V loses 0 bases of germline sequence and J loses 7 bases, and the interval between the two ends is 20 bases. CDR1 and CDR2 were assigned from the germline V gene as SGHDT and YYEEEE. The hyperthyroidism patients were between 18 and 65 years old and newly diagnosed, with a disease duration of less than 2 months. Any patient with an uncontrolled infection, another autoimmune disease, pregnancy or lactation was excluded. Diagnoses relied on clinical symptoms, serum thyroxine and TRAb, thyroid ultrasound and orbital computed tomography. Blood from progressor patients was collected at the time of first diagnosis with hyperthyroidism, before any ophthalmopathy symptoms had appeared. PBMCs were separated from roughly 10 ml of fresh peripheral blood using Ficoll-Paque density gradient centrifugation. Progressor patients were initially diagnosed with Graves' hyperthyroidism and developed ophthalmopathy during follow-up. Total RNA was extracted using Trizol reagent, and RNA quality was assessed on an Agilent 2100 Bioanalyzer.

The TCR beta CDR3 regions were amplified from RNA transcripts. A first-round RT-PCR of the TCR CDR3 used the HTBI primer set with the Qiagen OneStep RT-PCR kit. Libraries were constructed in a second round of multiplex PCR, after which size selection and purification were carried out. Libraries were sequenced paired-end with 100 bp reads on an Illumina HiSeq2000. The paper's data handling went like this. SOAPnuke was used to process the raw data, with reads discarded if the reads contained adapters or uncalled bases, had a mean Phred below 15, or lacked an exact constant-primer or identifier match. COPE v1.2.5 was used to merge the high-quality paired reads, and each unique nucleotide sequence was defined as a clonotype. Clonotypes were aligned to IMGT TRBV, TRBD and TRBJ reference segments using MiTCR v1.1. The analysis included only V-J combinations with a frequency above 0.0001, which together covered more than 99% of the repertoires. A TCS score was defined as the ratio between F50 (clonal expansion) and ExV (chaos), using BLOSUM62-based TCRdist between CDR3 peptides within each V-J. Welch's t-statistics and random forest reduced 450 to 600 V-J features to some 14, which were used in a naive Bayes classifier (R e1071). Starting from the raw public reads, TCRdb applied fastp trimming at Q25, assembled clones with MiXCR and retained in-frame beta chains. Merged by CDR3 protein, the rows form single entries marked with the most common genes and DNA. Clone size and V and J calls follow TCRdb, not the original study. The sample table lists some 300,000 distinct CDR3 sequences, more than 10% of them with a count of one. Together, the top ten hold roughly 8% of the sample.

This entry belongs to a study of T cells in Graves' hyperthyroidism and ophthalmopathy (dated by TCRdb to between 2018 and 2020). Background for the entire study: Peripheral blood was collected at initial diagnosis, before any treatment. A discovery cohort of about 96 patients, 43 with Graves' ophthalmopathy and 55 to 60 with stable Graves' hyperthyroidism, was used to find distinguishing TCR V-J signatures. Prospective prediction of ophthalmopathy was tested in an independent validation cohort consisting of under 20 hyperthyroidism patients and approximately 16 patients who later progressed to ophthalmopathy. For training and testing, the approximately 92 patients in the discovery cohort were randomly divided in a 7:3 ratio. Thyroid tissue and blood T-cell repertoires from more than five Graves' hyperthyroidism patients were also compared in the study. Once sampling was done, hyperthyroidism patients were given methimazole at a starting dose of 30 mg daily, whereas ophthalmopathy patients were given high-dose intravenous methylprednisolone. According to the paper, TCR Vbeta CDR3 sequencing was carried out on around 140 peripheral blood samples, which came from 40 to 45 ophthalmopathy, 75 or so hyperthyroidism and roughly 17 progressor patients.

On the study overall, not on this receptor specifically: In cross-validation, a model built on a 13 V-J signature told ophthalmopathy apart from stable hyperthyroidism with just under 90% sensitivity and roughly 83% specificity, and in testing the same model reached 80%/75%. During validation, the model predicted progression to ophthalmopathy a median of about 6.3 months ahead of onset, with 70.59% sensitivity and under 85% specificity. Most expanded thyroid clonotypes (frequency above 0.001) were also detected in blood, a finding suggesting that blood repertoires may reflect thyroid immune responses. No statistical method was used to fix the sample size in advance, and group allocation was not hidden from the investigators.

The chain is assembled from TRBV5-6 and TRBJ2-1; the D gene is possibly TRBD2, with 6 bases matching. This sequence was found in a woman under 40 with Graves' hyperthyroidism that later progressed to Graves' ophthalmopathy. Material: blood. The DNA sequence follows: TGTGCCAGCAGCTTGGAGGTAGCGGCTGGTTATCGGAATGAGCAGTTCTTC. This encodes CASSLEVAAGYRNEQFF.